The 22 T cell receptor beta chains below come from one sample, sequenced in a study of shared clonotypes between healthy human individuals. Clones were sequenced by immunoSEQ multiplex PCR, and TCRdb holds only the in-frame ones, with some missing. This table holds some 1,100,000 clones, around 78% found once. The specimen sequenced was memory CD4+ T cells from PBMCs. Subset specified: CD45RA-negative fraction. The receptors here all came from a man between 18 and 29 years old in good health. Some clones in this sample may be carry-over from other donors' samples.

In its sample, this clone was seen a few times. The J gene is TRBJ1-1, the V gene TRBV18; D ambiguous. Trimming removed 1 base at V and 4 bases at J, with 10 bases between. There are 14 residues in the CDR3. Per the germline V gene, CDR1 is KGHSH and CDR2 is LQKENI. CDR3 protein: CASSPQSVITEAFF. In DNA form, the CDR3 reads TGTGCCAGCTCACCACAGAGTGTAATCACTGAAGCTTTCTTT.

This chain joins TRBV27 and TRBJ1-5; no definite D call. CDR3 length equals 13 residues. From germline, CDR1 is MNHEY and CDR2 SMNVEV (reference sequence). Trimming stripped 2 bases from V and 5 bases from J, with 7 bases between. CDR3 bases: TGTGCCAGCAGTTTAGATAGGTATCAGCCCCAGCATTTT. This codes for CASSLDRYQPQHF.

The chain has TRBV5-1 and TRBJ2-1, with D perhaps matching TRBD2 (6 bases). Germline V gene sequence: CDR1 SGHRS, CDR2 YFSETQ. The CDR3 length is 12 residues. The V gene lost 1 base and the J gene lost 8 bases, with 7 bases spanning the gap. CDR3 DNA: TGCGCCAGCAGCTTGCCTAGCGATGAGCAGTTCTTC. Its protein product is CASSLPSDEQFF.

Here the CDR3 reads CASSAGTALGGNTIYF. The CDR3 region has the DNA TGTGCCAGCAGCGCAGGGACCGCGCTGGGGGGAAACACCATATATTTT. The J gene is TRBJ1-3, the V gene TRBV9, with a possible D match to TRBD1 (5 bases). CDR3 length: 16 residues. Trimming pared 3 bases from V and 4 bases from J, leaving 17 bases between. Germline V gene sequence: CDR1 SGDLS, CDR2 YYNGEE. The variable domain in full, with the rest retrieved from reference TRBV9 and TRBJ1-3, is DSGVTQTPKHLITATGQRVTLRCSPRSGDLSVYWYQQSLDQGLQFLIQYYNGEERAKGNILERFSAQQFPDLHSELNLSSLELGDSALYFCASSAGTALGGNTIYFGEGSWLTVV.

The chain links TRBV5-1 to TRBJ2-5; a possible D gene is TRBD2 (6 bases). This CDR3 has 15 residues. Germline CDR1 SGHRS, CDR2 YFSETQ. V lost 4 bases and J 0 bases, leaving 13 bases between the germline ends. CDR3 in DNA: TGCGCCAGCAGCACTCTCAGCGGGTACCAAGAGACCCAGTACTTC. Amino acids: CASSTLSGYQETQYF.

The chain joins TRBV7-3 to TRBJ2-1; 9 nucleotides align to TRBD2. The J segment lost 3 bases and the V segment lost 4 bases, leaving 7 bases of the junction unmatched. The CDR3 totals 16 residues. Germline assignment: CDR1 SGHTA and CDR2 FQGTGA. As DNA, the CDR3 is TGTGCCAGCAGCTCGTATAGCGGGAGCCTCTACAATGAGCAGTTCTTC. Amino acids: CASSSYSGSLYNEQFF.

The chain joins TRBV1 to TRBJ2-1; the table's TRBD2 call for D was not verified on the DNA. TRBV1 is a documented pseudogene. The CDR3 covers 18 residues. The CDR3 DNA reads as TGCACCAGCAGCCAAGATCGGACTAGCGCAAAGCCAGACAATGAGCAGTTCTTC. It encodes CTSSQDRTSAKPDNEQFF.

The chain links TRBV4-3 to TRBJ2-7; D uncertain. Germline V lookup: CDR1 LGHNA, CDR2 YSLEER. The CDR3 runs 15 residues. The V end was cut by 1 base, the J end by 0 bases, with 10 bases between. The CDR3 loop reads CASSQGLQPSYEQYF. The CDR3 nucleotides read TGCGCCAGCAGCCAAGGTCTCCAACCCTCCTACGAGCAGTACTTC.

The chain uses TRBV6-5 and TRBJ2-7; perhaps TRBD2 as D (5 bases). Trimming stripped 8 bases from V and 3 bases from J, with 20 bases between. In germline, CDR1 is MNHEY, CDR2 SVGAGI. CDR3 length equals 15 residues. This chain's CDR3 is CASALGRSEVYEQYF. The DNA of the CDR3 is TGTGCCAGCGCGCTAGGGCGGTCGGAGGTCTACGAGCAGTACTTC.

This clone was seen more than once but under ten times. The V and J genes are TRBV29-1 and TRBJ2-7, with D maybe TRBD2 (6 bases). Germline V gene lookup returns CDR1 SQVTM and CDR2 ANQGSEA. The V and J ends lost 1 base and 4 bases respectively, with 20 bases between them. This CDR3 has 16 residues. The CDR3, as DNA: TGCAGCGTTGAAGCGTATCGCAGTGGTAGCGGATACGAGCAGTACTTC. Its protein is CSVEAYRSGSGYEQYF.

The chain uses TRBV5-1 and TRBJ2-1; TRBD2 might be the D (5 bases). The CDR3 is made up of 15 amino acids. Germline values: CDR1 SGHRS, CDR2 YFSETQ. Trimming removed 0 bases from V and 7 bases from J, with 14 bases in between. The CDR3 sequence: CASSLGEWVVNEQFF. DNA of the CDR3: TGCGCCAGCAGCTTGGGGGAGTGGGTAGTTAATGAGCAGTTCTTC.

V and J are TRBV25-1 and TRBJ1-2, with D unresolved. Trimming took off 6 bases at V and 5 bases at J, with 10 bases between the two ends. CDR1 and CDR2 from the germline V gene are MGHDK and SYGVNS. This CDR3 is 12 amino acids long. The CDR3 is CASSSRTYGYTF. CDR3 sequence (DNA): TGTGCCAGCAGCTCCCGGACTTATGGCTACACCTTC.

As DNA, the CDR3 is TGTGCCAGCAGCGTACGCAAGCGGGGGAGCACAGATACGCAGTATTTT. It yields the protein CASSVRKRGSTDTQYF. This chain joins TRBV9 and TRBJ2-3, with 8 bases matching TRBD2. CDR3 length: 16 residues. J was trimmed by 0 bases and V by 1 base; bases with no gene match: 4. Germline loops: CDR1 SGDLS, CDR2 YYNGEE.

The CDR3 is CASSLRDRPRTQYF. CDR3 nucleotides: TGCGCCAGCAGCTTACGGGACAGGCCTCGGACGCAGTATTTT. The rearrangement links TRBV5-1 to TRBJ2-3; the match to TRBD1 covers 8 bases. Germline V gene lookup returns CDR1 SGHRS and CDR2 YFSETQ. The CDR3 contains 14 residues. V lost 2 bases and J lost 9; bases outside the gene matches: 8.

This sequence joins TRBV7-9 and TRBJ1-4; D gene uncertain. The CDR3 extends over 13 amino acids. In germline, CDR1 is SEHNR, CDR2 FQNEAQ (reference sequence). V lost 1 base and J lost 10, with 10 bases in between. The CDR3 region is CASSLERGGKLFF. As DNA, the CDR3 is TGTGCCAGCAGCTTAGAACGAGGCGGAAAACTGTTTTTT.

The rearrangement links TRBV27 to TRBJ1-2; 7 nucleotides align to TRBD1. Germline CDR1 and CDR2: MNHEY and SMNVEV (reference sequence). This CDR3 has 15 amino acids. V was pared by 6 bases and J by 3 bases, with 10 bases of the junction left unmatched. The CDR3 region has the DNA TGTGCCAGCAGACCCATAGACAGGGAGGACTATGGCTACACCTTC. This translates into CASRPIDREDYGYTF.

The J gene is TRBJ1-2, the V gene TRBV4-1, with TRBD1 matching over 7 bases. CDR1 MGHRA and CDR2 YSYEKL come from the germline V gene. V shed 4 bases and J 6 bases; nucleotides not matched to a gene: 2. The CDR3 extends over 12 amino acids. Here the CDR3 DNA reads TGCGCCAGCAGCCGGACAGGAGATGGCTACACCTTC. The encoded protein is CASSRTGDGYTF.

This chain connects TRBV16 to TRBJ2-3, with 7 bases matching TRBD1. V was clipped by 0 bases and J by 2 bases; unmatched bases: 5. CDR3 length: 16 residues. Germline V gene sequence: CDR1 KGHSY, CDR2 FQNENV. CDR3 nucleotides: TGTGCCAGCAGCCAATCAGCGGACAGGTACACAGATACGCAGTATTTT. This encodes CASSQSADRYTDTQYF. Together with reference TRBV16 and TRBJ2-3, the CDR3 gives the full variable domain: GEEVAQTPKHLVRGEGQKAKLYCAPIKGHSYVFWYQQVLKNEFKFLISFQNENVFDETGMPKERFSAKCLPNSPCSLEIQATKLEDSAVYFCASSQSADRYTDTQYFGPGTRLTVL.

This chain joins TRBV5-4 and TRBJ2-2; possibly TRBD1 for D (5 bases). The CDR3 is 13 residues long. Looked up from germline, CDR1 is SGHNT and CDR2 is YYREEE (reference sequence). The V and J ends lost 1 base and 6 bases respectively, with 7 bases between them. This chain's CDR3 is CASSLKGPGELFF. Here the CDR3 DNA reads TGTGCCAGCAGCTTGAAGGGGCCCGGGGAGCTGTTTTTT.

The CDR3 loop reads CAWNFRNSPLHF. The CDR3 DNA is TGTGCCTGGAATTTCCGGAATTCACCCCTCCACTTT. The J gene is TRBJ1-6, the V gene TRBV30; D not certain. Trimming shortened V by 4 bases and J by 7 bases, and 8 bases separated the two germline ends. Germline CDR1 reads GTSNPN; CDR2 reads SVGIG (reference sequence). The CDR3 sequence is 12 residues long.

The chain recombines TRBV7-2 with TRBJ1-2, with 7 bases identical to TRBD1. Trimming took 1 base from V and 8 from J; bases not matched to a gene: 10. The CDR3 runs to 15 residues. In germline, CDR1 is SGHTA, CDR2 FQGNSA. The DNA for the CDR3 is TGTGCCAGCAGCTTAGTTGGGGTACAGGGGCTCGGCTACACCTTC. Its translation is CASSLVGVQGLGYTF.

The chain uses TRBV6-6 and TRBJ1-6; D is uncertain. The germline V gene encodes CDR1 MNHNY and CDR2 SVGAGI (reference sequence). V shed 5 bases and J shed 7 bases, with 9 bases lying between them. CDR3 length: 13 amino acids. The DNA for the CDR3 is TGTGCCAGCAGTCGCCCCCAAAATTCACCCCTCCACTTT. This encodes CASSRPQNSPLHF.